A selection of T cell receptor beta chains follows, all from one sample in a study of CD8 T cells in ankylosing spondylitis. TCRdb fed the 5' RACE reads into MiXCR, producing one record per CDR3 protein. Here the sample spans approximately 220,000 distinct CDR3 sequences, roughly 10% being singletons. The sequenced sample was blood, either unsorted or a sorted T cell fraction (not recorded which). The receptors were sampled from a male donor with ankylosing spondylitis or in good health (not recorded which). CDR3s include the opening cysteine and the closing phenylalanine or tryptophan. The D gene is left open where the match is weak. Some rows have no size entry. The others give once, few or many, or a class for an expanded clone.

j_call v_call d_call clone_size cdr3_aa cdr3_nt
TRBJ1-5 TRBV5-1 TRBD1 few CASSEGQGDGQPQHF TGCGCCAGCAGCGAAGGACAGGGGGATGGTCAGCCCCAGCATTTT
TRBJ2-2 TRBV30 TRBD2 NA CAWSPTGGFYTGELFF TGTGCCTGGAGCCCAACGGGGGGGTTTTACACCGGGGAGCTGTTTTTT
TRBJ1-6 TRBV11-2 TRBD1 NA CASSSDRGRDSPLHF TGTGCCAGCAGCTCGGACAGGGGGCGCGATTCACCCCTCCACTTT
TRBJ2-2 TRBV7-9 TRBD2 NA CASEELAGTTGELFF TGTGCCAGCGAGGAGCTAGCGGGGACTACCGGGGAGCTGTTTTTT
TRBJ2-3 TRBV27 NA many CASSFSDWVADTQYF TGTGCCAGCAGTTTTTCCGACTGGGTAGCCGATACGCAGTATTTT
TRBJ1-4 TRBV7-2 NA NA CASSIGGTNEKLFF TGTGCCAGCAGCATAGGTGGAACTAATGAAAAACTGTTTTTT
TRBJ1-1 TRBV24-1 NA many CATSDGSAGNTEAFF TGTGCCACCAGTGATGGGTCGGCGGGGAACACTGAAGCTTTCTTT
TRBJ2-7 TRBV20-1 NA many CSARAGATYEQYF TGCAGTGCTAGAGCGGGGGCCACCTACGAGCAGTACTTC
TRBJ1-4 TRBV7-2 NA many CASSLAREDEKLFF TGTGCCAGCAGCTTAGCCAGGGAGGATGAAAAACTGTTTTTT
TRBJ2-3 TRBV20-1 TRBD2 NA CIAPAGGPADTQYF TGCATTGCCCCAGCGGGGGGGCCGGCAGATACGCAGTATTTT
TRBJ2-1 TRBV9 TRBD2 many CASSPRGTSALREQFF TGTGCCAGCAGCCCCCGGGGGACTAGCGCCCTACGTGAGCAGTTCTTC
TRBJ1-6 TRBV27 TRBD1 many CASSLSTGTVDSPLHF TGTGCCAGCAGTTTATCGACCGGGACAGTAGATTCACCCCTCCACTTT
TRBJ1-1 TRBV5-5 NA many CASSSGSGDTEAFF TGTGCCAGCAGCTCGGGTTCGGGCGACACTGAAGCTTTCTTT
TRBJ2-7 TRBV9 TRBD1 many CASSMPDRGQEEQYF TGTGCCAGCAGCATGCCTGACAGGGGGCAAGAAGAGCAGTACTTC
TRBJ2-7 TRBV4-2 NA few CASSQVRENYEQYF TGTGCCAGCAGCCAAGTCAGGGAGAACTACGAGCAGTACTTC
TRBJ2-2 TRBV29-1 NA few CSVDQGHTGELFF TGCAGCGTTGACCAGGGACACACCGGGGAGCTGTTTTTT